This T cell receptor (beta chain) emerged from a study of T cell repertoires in cytomegalovirus infection. Overall study: Public TCR beta signature analysis indicated the presence of both CMV infection and matching HLA type.

The germline gives CDR1 SNHLY, CDR2 FYNNEI. The CDR3 consists of 15 residues. V was trimmed by 5 bases and J by 4 bases, leaving 17 bases between them. TCRdb reprocessed the reads via MiXCR and lists one record per CDR3 protein. The repertoire holds about 140,000 distinct CDR3 sequences, about 6.1% seen once, with about a sixth in the top ten. Source material: PBMCs. The receptor was isolated from a human donor in good health (CMV status not recorded). Some clones in this sample may be carry-over from other donors' samples. This rearrangement joins TRBV2 to TRBJ2-5; D perhaps matches TRBD2 (5 bases). The chain's CDR3 is CASSFRTYGGETQYF. The CDR3 DNA is TGTGCCAGCAGTTTCCGGACTTACGGTGGAGAGACCCAGTACTTC.